Described below is a single T cell receptor beta chain sequence and its context. V shed 4 bases and J 5 bases; nucleotides not matched to a gene: 8. Germline values: CDR1 SGHNT, CDR2 YENEEA. The CDR3 totals 14 residues. This sample was taken from a study of blood T cell repertoires in COVID-19. Whole-study context: Sites in the United States, Italy and Spain provided acute and convalescent COVID-19 samples. T cells, B-cell-depleted T cells, or PBMCs provided the cDNA or gDNA that served as material.

As originally analysed: It was from reference gene primer amplification that nucleated cell counts were estimated. The data were produced by immunoSEQ multiplex PCR, yet TCRdb's version contains in-frame clones alone and is incomplete. The D gene and trimming were derived from the DNA, and the V and J assignments and clone size from that table. The sample holds over 75,000 clones, 75% to 90% seen once. This TCR was sampled from a human donor with active COVID-19. The donor label of this sample is uncertain. Sequencing was done on a sample of peripheral blood. This rearrangement joins TRBV11-3 to TRBJ2-7, with 7 bases that match TRBD2. The CDR3 DNA reads TGTGCCAGCAGCTCTAAAGGACTAGACCACGAGCAGTACTTC. Its protein product is CASSSKGLDHEQYF.